This TCR beta chain is drawn from a study of PD-1 blockade in classical Hodgkin lymphoma. All trial patients relapsed after autologous stem cell transplantation. Profiling relied on immunoSEQ multiplex PCR, and the TCRdb table lists in-frame clones only, not all of them. The profile covers 29,000 or so clones, with roughly 70% appearing a single time and roughly 3% taken by the ten largest. V was pared by 0 bases and J by 5 bases, with 9 bases between. This CDR3 spans 13 amino acids. CDR1 and CDR2 from the germline V gene are SGHTS and YDEGEE. The source of this sequence is a human donor with classical Hodgkin lymphoma. Sample: peripheral blood mononuclear cells (PBMCs), taken before the second cycle of nivolumab. The V and J genes are TRBV5-8 and TRBJ2-7; D ambiguous. This chain's CDR3 is CASSLGYGDEQYF. The CDR3 coding sequence is TGTGCCAGCAGCTTGGGGTACGGCGACGAGCAGTACTTC.